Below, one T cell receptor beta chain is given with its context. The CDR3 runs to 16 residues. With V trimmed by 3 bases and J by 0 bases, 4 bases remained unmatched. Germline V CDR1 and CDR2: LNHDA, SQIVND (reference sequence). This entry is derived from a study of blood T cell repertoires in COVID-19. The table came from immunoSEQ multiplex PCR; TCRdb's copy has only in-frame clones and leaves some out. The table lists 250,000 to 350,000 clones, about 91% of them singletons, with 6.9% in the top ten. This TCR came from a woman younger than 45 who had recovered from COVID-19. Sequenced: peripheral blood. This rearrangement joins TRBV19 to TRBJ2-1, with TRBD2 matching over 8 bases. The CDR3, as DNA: TGTGCCAGTAGTATCACTAGCGGCAGCTCCTACAATGAGCAGTTCTTC. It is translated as CASSITSGSSYNEQFF.